Given below is one TCR beta chain in context. Its target is not known. Amplification by 5'RACE using constant-segment primers produced TCR alpha and TCR beta cDNA libraries that carried sample barcodes and UMIs. In TCRdb, the 5' RACE reads were re-called with MiXCR into one record per CDR3 protein. This table has about half a million distinct CDR3 sequences, about 20% appearing once. This sample is part of a study of T-cell memory formation after mild COVID-19. Study information: TCR clusters were mostly donor specific.

Study conclusions and caveats: Shrinking CD4+ clones resided mostly in CM and EM, and CD8+ ones in EMRA.

J was trimmed by 5 bases and V by 5 bases; bases with no gene match: 6. Germline V gene data show CDR1 as SGHTA and CDR2 as FQGNSA. CDR3 length: 14 residues. This receptor was obtained from an adult woman who had mild COVID-19 (a few samples of this study predate the infection). Cell type and time point are not known. Sample: PBMCs or a T cell subset sorted from them (not recorded which). The chain links TRBV7-2 to TRBJ2-5; 9 positions match TRBD2. This CDR3 is CASSQNSGSETQYF. In nucleotides, the CDR3 is TGTGCCAGCAGCCAAAATAGCGGGAGTGAGACCCAGTACTTC.